The next 5 T cell receptor beta chains were all read from a single sample in a study of blood T cell repertoires in COVID-19. TCRdb keeps only in-frame clones here, not all; method: immunoSEQ multiplex PCR. The sample contains over 70,000 clones, approximately 90% of which appear only once. Sample: peripheral blood. The origin of the receptors is a human donor with active COVID-19. The donor label of this sample is uncertain.

V is TRBV28 and J is TRBJ1-1; D not certain. The V and J ends lost 3 bases and 3 bases respectively, with 8 bases between them. Germline assignment: CDR1 MDHEN and CDR2 SYDVKM. The CDR3 is 13 amino acids. CDR3 sequence (DNA): TGTGCCAGCAGTTTCGGGTTTGACACTGAAGCTTTCTTT. Its protein product is CASSFGFDTEAFF.

V and J are TRBV13 and TRBJ2-7; TRBD1 agrees at 7 bases. This CDR3 is built from 14 residues. Germline values: CDR1 PRHDT, CDR2 FYEKMQ (reference sequence). V lost 6 bases and J lost 2; bases outside the gene matches: 7. The CDR3 reads CASSNPGQPYEQYF. CDR3 bases: TGTGCCAGCAGTAATCCGGGACAGCCCTACGAGCAGTACTTC.

This chain joins TRBV10-3 and TRBJ1-2, with a tentative D call TRBD1 (5 bases). The CDR3 length is 14 residues. Germline CDR1 is ENHRY and CDR2 is SYGVKD. The V gene lost 8 bases and the J gene lost 4 bases, with 17 bases spanning the gap. DNA of the CDR3: TGTGCCATCGCTCCAGGGAGGGAAGGCTATGGCTACACCTTC. It translates to CAIAPGREGYGYTF.

J is TRBJ2-3 and V is TRBV27; 12 positions agree with TRBD1. Germline CDR1 is MNHEY and CDR2 is SMNVEV (reference sequence). The CDR3 consists of 13 residues. With 8 bases clipped from V and 7 bases from J, the junction kept 4 bases outside the gene matches. The DNA for the CDR3 is TGTGCCAGCCGGGACAGGGGGCTATATACGCAGTATTTT. Its translation is CASRDRGLYTQYF.

The V and J genes are TRBV5-1 and TRBJ2-1, with D maybe TRBD1 (6 bases). From germline, CDR1 is SGHRS and CDR2 YFSETQ. V dropped 2 bases and J dropped 0 bases, with 9 bases sitting between them. The CDR3 consists of 15 residues. CDR3 sequence reads: CASSFTGSSYNEQFF. The CDR3 bases are TGCGCCAGCAGCTTCACAGGGAGCTCCTACAATGAGCAGTTCTTC.